This TCR beta chain was retrieved from a study of CD8+ T cells in alopecia areata. At the level of the study: Tofacitinib dosing lasted 6 to 18 months, which was then followed by 6 months off drug. Treated patients were scored for severity by percent of scalp affected.

Treatment in this sample: oral pan-JAK inhibitor, 5-10 mg twice daily. The sequencing template was cDNA reverse transcribed from extracted RNA. Assay: immunoSEQ multiplex PCR; the TCRdb copy retains only in-frame clones and omits some. The sample has roughly 250,000 clones, roughly 63% seen once. The source was CD4+ T cells sorted from blood, collected at week 52, from a patient treated with tofacitinib. This TCR came from a human donor with alopecia areata.

DNA for the CDR3: TGCAGTGCTAGGGCCGTCACTGAAGCTTTCTTT. This encodes CSARAVTEAFF. The rearrangement uses TRBV20-1 and TRBJ1-1, with D unresolved. The CDR3 is 11 amino acids. Germline CDR1 reads DFQATT; CDR2 reads SNEGSKA (reference sequence). Trimming left V 3 bases short and J 4 bases short, with 6 bases between.